This T cell receptor beta chain was captured by sequencing in a study of T cell responses to AZD1222 COVID-19 vaccine. The wider study: Pooling covered second doses at about 4 or about 12 weeks.

The data were produced by immunoSEQ multiplex PCR, yet TCRdb's version contains in-frame clones alone and is incomplete. The sample yields 100,000 or so clones, around 90% seen once. About this clone itself: Antigen: not known.

Losses at the gene ends were 1 base for V and 7 bases for J; bases not matched to a gene: 10. CDR1 and CDR2 (germline): LNHDA, SQIVND (reference sequence). The CDR3 length is 16 residues. Study results and caveats: Vaccination with two AZD1222 doses was followed by a rise in Spike-specific TCR breadth and depth. A mostly white British donor set with more females was recruited, and clonal diversity was possibly underestimated.

This sequence joins TRBV19 and TRBJ2-1; TRBD1 aligns across 7 bases. The clonotype comes from an adult in good health. The starting material was peripheral blood, obtained on day 0 of AZD1222 vaccination. CDR3 DNA sequence: TGTGCCAGTAGTATAGGATGGACAGGTAATCGAAATGAGCAGTTCTTC. It codes for CASSIGWTGNRNEQFF.